This T cell receptor (beta chain) comes out of a study of blood T cell repertoires in COVID-19. Study overall: The United States, Italy and Spain supplied acute and convalescent COVID-19 samples. Nucleic acid was either cDNA or gDNA, and it came from T cells, B-cell-depleted T cells, or PBMCs.

CDR1 and CDR2 (germline): MGHDK, SYGVNS. Losses at the gene ends were 6 bases for V and 4 bases for J; bases not matched to a gene: 3. The CDR3 length is 14 residues. Authors' methods: Scientists estimated how many nucleated cells there were by amplifying reference gene primers. The assay was immunoSEQ multiplex PCR, and TCRdb's table has in-frame clones only and misses some. The V and J calls and the clone size are those of that table, but D and trimming were determined from the DNA. The sample carries about 100,000 clones, roughly 89% recorded once. V gene TRBV25-1 combines with J gene TRBJ2-2, with 9 bases matching TRBD2. The TCR originated in a human donor with COVID-19, enrolled during active disease. The donor label of this sample is uncertain. The sequenced material came from peripheral blood. CDR3 nucleotide sequence: TGTGCCAGCAGGAAAGCGGGGGGCACCGGGGAGCTGTTTTTT. It yields the protein CASRKAGGTGELFF.